This T cell receptor (beta chain) was obtained from a study of Ad26.COV2.S vaccination and SARS-CoV-2 variants. Using immunoSEQ multiplex PCR, the repertoire was profiled, and TCRdb retains in-frame clones only, with some absent. Of about 440,000 clones listed, roughly 87% are singletons. As regards this clone: Its antigen is undetermined.

Study results and caveats: Analyses that measured TCR breadth and depth may have underestimated total T cell responses. Post-vaccination spike-specific CD8+ and CD4+ T cell responses reportedly had substantial breadth.

Treatment indicated: some 20 received Ad26.COV2.S at low or high dose, single or two shots; roughly 5 received placebo; per-sample allocation not given. On day 63 after the first injection, vaccine and placebo recipients gave samples. The CDR3 totals 15 residues. Germline values: CDR1 GTSNPN, CDR2 SVGIG (reference sequence). Trimming took 3 bases from V and 5 from J; bases not matched to a gene: 6. This chain connects TRBV30 to TRBJ2-1, with TRBD1 matching over 11 bases. Material: peripheral blood, obtained in a trial of Ad26.COV2.S vaccine versus placebo. The receptor was derived from a person aged 18-65 years who received the Ad26.COV2.S COVID-19 vaccine or a placebo. CDR3 sequence reads: CAWSTGTGGNNEQFF. CDR3 nucleotide sequence: TGTGCCTGGAGCACCGGGACAGGGGGGAACAATGAGCAGTTCTTC. The complete variable domain, with remaining parts taken from reference TRBV30 and TRBJ2-1, reads SQTIHQWPATLVQPVGSPLSLECTVEGTSNPNLYWYRQAAGRGLQLLFYSVGIGQISSEVPQNLSASRPQDRQFILSSKKLLLSDSGFYLCAWSTGTGGNNEQFFGPGTRLTVL.